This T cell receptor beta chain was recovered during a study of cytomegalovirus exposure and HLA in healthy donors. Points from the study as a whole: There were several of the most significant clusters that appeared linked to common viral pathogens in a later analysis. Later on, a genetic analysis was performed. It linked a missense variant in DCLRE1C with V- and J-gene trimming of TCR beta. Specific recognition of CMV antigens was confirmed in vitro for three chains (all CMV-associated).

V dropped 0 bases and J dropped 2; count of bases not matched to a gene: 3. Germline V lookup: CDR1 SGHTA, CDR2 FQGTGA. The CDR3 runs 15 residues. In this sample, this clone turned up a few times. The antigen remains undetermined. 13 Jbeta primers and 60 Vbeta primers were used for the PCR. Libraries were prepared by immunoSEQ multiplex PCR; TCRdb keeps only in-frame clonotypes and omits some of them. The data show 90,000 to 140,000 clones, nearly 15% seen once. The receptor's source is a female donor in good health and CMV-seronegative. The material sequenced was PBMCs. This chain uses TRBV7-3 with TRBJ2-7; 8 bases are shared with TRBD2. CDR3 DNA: TGTGCCAGCAGCTTAACTAGCGGGACCACCTACGAGCAGTACTTC. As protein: CASSLTSGTTYEQYF.